This T cell receptor beta chain was identified in a study of T cells in Graves' hyperthyroidism and ophthalmopathy. General study findings and limits: Blood also carried most thyroid clonotypes expanded above 0.001.

A remark on this clonotype: The antigen remains undetermined.

The TCR beta CDR3 regions underwent amplification using RNA transcripts as the source. The TCR CDR3 first-round RT-PCR relied on the HTBI primer set. TCRdb processed the multiplex PCR reads anew with MiXCR; each CDR3 protein has one entry. The sample holds some 510,000 distinct CDR3 sequences, around 46% seen once. The source is a young woman with Graves' hyperthyroidism. What was sequenced was peripheral blood or thyroid tissue (not recorded which).

The CDR3 loop reads CASSSDSATEAFF. DNA for the CDR3: TGTGCCAGCAGCTCGGACAGCGCTACTGAAGCTTTCTTT. The chain joins TRBV7-9 to TRBJ1-1, with D possibly being TRBD1 (6 bases). The CDR3 loop spans 13 amino acids. Trimming stripped 4 bases from V and 5 bases from J, with 11 bases between. CDR1 is SEHNR and CDR2 is FQNEAQ in the germline V gene (reference sequence).